Below, 31 T cell receptor beta chains from the same sample are listed, as sequenced in a study of blood T cell repertoires in COVID-19. The repertoire was sequenced with immunoSEQ multiplex PCR; TCRdb's copy has only in-frame clones and lacks some. Altogether over 130,000 clones are present, approximately 85% being singletons, with the ten largest covering just under 3%. The sample was peripheral blood. All receptors come from a man between 45 and 60 years old with acute or convalescent COVID-19.

Note on this clone: One end of the junction is discordant with germline, which a read error may explain. The chain recombines TRBV6-5 with TRBJ1-2; unclear D gene. Germline V gives CDR1 MNHEY, CDR2 SVGAGI. CDR3 length: 15 amino acids. The CDR3 DNA reads TGTGCCAGCATCGTCAGCCCAAGCCTTAACTATGGCCACACCTTC. Translated: CASIVSPSLNYGHTF.

V usage is TRBV6-5 and J usage is TRBJ2-2; D is perhaps TRBD2 (6 bases). The CDR3 covers 15 residues. CDR1 MNHEY and CDR2 SVGAGI come from the germline V gene. The germline V and J ends were trimmed by 4 bases and 1 base, with 10 bases remaining between them. In DNA form, the CDR3 reads TGTGCCAGCAGTTGGGGACTCCAGAACACCGGGGAGCTGTTTTTT. This gives the protein CASSWGLQNTGELFF.

The chain recombines TRBV5-5 with TRBJ1-1, with a weak D call TRBD1 (5 bases). The V gene lost 4 bases and the J gene lost 3 bases, with 13 bases spanning the gap. The CDR3 has 14 amino acids. From germline, CDR1 is SGHKS and CDR2 YYEKEE (reference sequence). CDR3 amino acids: CASSPKSGYTEAFF. The DNA for the CDR3 is TGTGCCAGCAGCCCAAAGTCAGGGTACACTGAAGCTTTCTTT.

The chain carries TRBV6-5 and TRBJ2-7, with unresolved D. The CDR3 sequence is 13 residues long. Germline-derived CDR1 and CDR2 are MNHEY and SVGAGI. V gave up 7 bases and J gave up 5 bases, with 15 bases separating them. The CDR3 loop reads CASTHFESHEQYF. As DNA, the CDR3 is TGTGCCAGCACCCACTTTGAGAGCCACGAGCAGTACTTC.

CDR3 region: CASSPKVQGGQNQPQHF. The CDR3 DNA reads as TGTGCCAGCAGCCCTAAAGTCCAGGGGGGCCAAAACCAGCCCCAGCATTTT. This chain links TRBV7-8 with TRBJ1-5, with TRBD1 matching 7 bases. The CDR3 runs to 17 residues. Germline V CDR1 and CDR2: SGHVS, FQNEAQ. V gave up 5 bases and J gave up 7 bases; unmatched junction bases: 17.

To note about this clone: The same CDR3 arises from other DNA sequences in this sample as well. The J gene is TRBJ2-7, the V gene TRBV5-4; 7 bases map to TRBD1. Per germline, CDR1 SGHNT and CDR2 YYREEE (reference sequence). The CDR3 covers 14 residues. The junction had 2 bases not matched to a gene; V was cut back by 0 bases and J by 2 bases. CDR3 residues: CASSLGQGPYEQYF. The CDR3 DNA sequence: TGTGCCAGCAGCTTGGGACAGGGCCCCTACGAGCAGTACTTC.

The chain employs TRBV29-1 and TRBJ2-1; D ambiguous. This CDR3 has 12 amino acids. Trimming stripped 3 bases from V and 4 bases from J, with 7 bases between. The germline V gene encodes CDR1 SQVTM and CDR2 ANQGSEA. This CDR3 reads CSVDLLYNEQFF. CDR3 in DNA: TGCAGCGTTGACTTACTTTACAATGAGCAGTTCTTC.

Worth noting for this clone: Distinct nucleotide sequences in the sample also encode this CDR3. V and J are TRBV18 and TRBJ2-7; TRBD1 agrees at 10 bases. Germline CDR1 reads KGHSH; CDR2 reads LQKENI. The CDR3 contains 15 residues. V lost 6 bases to trimming and J lost 0 bases; unmatched junction nucleotides: 5. CDR3 loop: CASSPGQGTSYEQYF. As DNA, the CDR3 is TGTGCCAGCTCGCCGGGACAGGGGACCTCCTACGAGCAGTACTTC.

This clone appeared a few times. J is TRBJ2-7 and V is TRBV7-8, with D possibly matching TRBD1 (7 bases). The germline V gene encodes CDR1 SGHVS and CDR2 FQNEAQ. The CDR3 runs 14 residues. The germline V and J ends were trimmed by 3 bases and 3 bases, with 12 bases remaining between them. In nucleotides, the CDR3 is TGTGCCAGCAGCTTCCGACAGGGACTCTACGAGCAGTACTTC. It translates to CASSFRQGLYEQYF.

The rearrangement joins TRBV19 to TRBJ2-3; perhaps TRBD2 as D (5 bases). This CDR3 has 15 residues. Germline assignment: CDR1 LNHDA and CDR2 SQIVND (reference sequence). The germline V and J ends were trimmed by 3 bases and 2 bases, with 12 bases remaining between them. This chain's CDR3 is CASSIGGTFTDTQYF. In nucleotides, the CDR3 is TGTGCCAGTAGTATCGGAGGCACTTTCACAGATACGCAGTATTTT.

The J gene is TRBJ2-2, the V gene TRBV7-3; a possible D gene is TRBD1 (5 bases). CDR1 is SGHTA, CDR2 FQGTGA, per germline. This CDR3 is 18 amino acids long. V lost 0 bases, J lost 0 bases, and 14 bases lay in between. CDR3: CASSLTYLRQSNTGELFF. CDR3 bases: TGTGCCAGCAGCTTAACCTATTTGCGACAGTCGAACACCGGGGAGCTGTTTTTT.

Note on this clone: The same CDR3 can be traced to other DNA sequences in this sample. The chain couples TRBV10-3 to TRBJ1-1, with 8 bases that match TRBD1. Germline lookup yields CDR1 ENHRY and CDR2 SYGVKD. The junction had 1 base not matched to a gene; V was cut back by 6 bases and J by 1 base. The CDR3 runs 13 residues. The CDR3 sequence: CAIRGQGNTEAFF. CDR3 sequence (DNA): TGTGCCATCAGAGGACAGGGGAACACTGAAGCTTTCTTT.

CDR3 in amino acids: CASSVAEEAFNEKLFF. The DNA of the CDR3 is TGTGCCAGCAGCGTAGCTGAAGAAGCTTTTAATGAAAAACTGTTTTTT. The chain recombines TRBV9 with TRBJ1-4; the D is unclear. The CDR3 length is 16 residues. Germline lookup yields CDR1 SGDLS and CDR2 YYNGEE. The V end lost 0 bases, the J end lost 4 bases, and 13 bases lay between the germline ends.

The chain combines TRBV5-1 with TRBJ1-6, with 7 bases fitting TRBD1. Looked up from germline, CDR1 is SGHRS and CDR2 is YFSETQ. V was clipped by 4 bases and J by 8 bases; unmatched bases: 6. This CDR3 is built from 14 residues. The CDR3 reads CASSPDRFDSPLHF. DNA of the CDR3: TGCGCCAGCAGCCCGGACAGGTTTGATTCACCCCTCCACTTT.

V is TRBV10-3 and J is TRBJ2-5; 7 positions match TRBD2. This CDR3 is 15 amino acids long. V lost 5 bases to trimming and J lost 5 bases; unmatched junction nucleotides: 11. Germline lookup yields CDR1 ENHRY and CDR2 SYGVKD. In DNA form, the CDR3 reads TGTGCCATCAGTAACCCTGGCGGGAGAGTGGAGACCCAGTACTTC. Amino acid sequence: CAISNPGGRVETQYF.

This clone was detected only a few times. V usage is TRBV3-1 (or the pseudogene TRBV3-2) and J usage is TRBJ1-4; TRBD1 aligns across 8 bases. The J segment lost 4 bases and the V segment lost 1 base, leaving 5 bases of the junction unmatched. Per the germline V gene, CDR1 is LGHDT and CDR2 is YNNKEL (reference sequence). This CDR3 contains 16 residues. CDR3 nucleotides: TGTGCCAGCAGCCAAGGTTGGGACAGGAATAATGAAAAACTGTTTTTT. Translated, it gives CASSQGWDRNNEKLFF.

The V and J genes are TRBV28 and TRBJ1-2; possibly TRBD1 for D (5 bases). The ends were cut back, 6 bases at V and 2 bases at J, with 13 bases in the middle. The CDR3 contains 14 residues. Germline values: CDR1 MDHEN, CDR2 SYDVKM. CDR3 nucleotides: TGTGCCAGCAGCCCTAGACAGTCAAACTATGGCTACACCTTC. The encoded protein is CASSPRQSNYGYTF.

This clone was counted between two and nine times. The rearrangement uses TRBV3-1 (or the pseudogene TRBV3-2) and TRBJ2-1; perhaps TRBD1 as D (6 bases). V gave up 1 base and J gave up 6 bases, with 13 bases separating them. The CDR3 totals 15 residues. The V gene's germline CDR1 is LGHDT and CDR2 YNNKEL (reference sequence). For the CDR3, the DNA is TGTGCCAGCAGCCAAGGCTCTAGCAGGGGCAATGAGCAGTTCTTC. Translating gives CASSQGSSRGNEQFF.

V usage is TRBV21-1 and J usage is TRBJ2-4; the D call in the table, TRBD1, was not verified against the DNA. TRBV21-1 is listed as a pseudogene. There are 17 residues in the CDR3. CDR3 DNA: TGTGCCAGCAGCCCTCTGGACAGGGCCCTGCCCAAAAACATTCAGTACTTC. Protein sequence: CASSPLDRALPKNIQYF.

The chain links TRBV7-8 to TRBJ1-1; TRBD1 is a possible D gene (5 bases). The germline V and J ends were trimmed by 1 base and 4 bases, with 13 bases remaining between them. The CDR3 has 15 residues. From germline, CDR1 is SGHVS and CDR2 FQNEAQ. CDR3: CASSLVGGQGTEAFF. The CDR3 DNA reads as TGTGCCAGCAGCTTAGTAGGAGGGCAGGGCACTGAAGCTTTCTTT.

This clone was seen a handful of times. The chain recombines TRBV7-9 with TRBJ2-3, with a possible D match to TRBD2 (7 bases). V dropped 1 base and J dropped 6 bases, with 20 bases sitting between them. The CDR3 length is 17 residues. Germline V gives CDR1 SEHNR, CDR2 FQNEAQ (reference sequence). The CDR3, as DNA: TGTGCCAGCAGCTTAGAAGGGGGAGGGCCCTCTTTGGATACGCAGTATTTT. Translating it yields CASSLEGGGPSLDTQYF.

The rearrangement uses TRBV19 and TRBJ1-5; 9 nucleotides match TRBD1. J was trimmed by 0 bases and V by 5 bases; bases with no gene match: 8. Per the germline V gene, CDR1 is LNHDA and CDR2 is SQIVND (reference sequence). This CDR3 spans 17 amino acids. Here the CDR3 DNA reads TGTGCCAGTAGTTTGGACAGGGGATTTTATAGCAATCAGCCCCAGCATTTT. Encoded protein: CASSLDRGFYSNQPQHF.

The rearrangement uses TRBV5-6 and TRBJ2-3, with a tentative D call TRBD2 (6 bases). Germline CDR1 SGHDT, CDR2 YYEEEE. The CDR3 is made up of 15 amino acids. Trimming removed 2 bases from V and 2 bases from J, with 12 bases in between. CDR3 DNA sequence: TGTGCCAGCAGCTTTTTCGAACTAGCCACAGATACGCAGTATTTT. The encoded protein is CASSFFELATDTQYF.

Comment on this clone: The same CDR3 can be traced to other DNA sequences in this sample. The V and J genes are TRBV27 and TRBJ2-1; the match to TRBD2 covers 8 bases. The CDR3 consists of 14 residues. J was trimmed by 3 bases and V by 5 bases; bases with no gene match: 3. Germline V gene sequence: CDR1 MNHEY, CDR2 SMNVEV (reference sequence). The CDR3 loop reads CASSLTSGYNEQFF. CDR3 bases: TGTGCCAGCAGTCTTACTAGCGGCTACAATGAGCAGTTCTTC.

CDR3 bases: TGTGCCAGCAGCGCCGGGACAGGGAACTACAATGAGCAGTTCTTC. Protein sequence: CASSAGTGNYNEQFF. The V gene is TRBV6-5, the J gene TRBJ2-1; 9 nucleotides match TRBD1. V dropped 6 bases and J dropped 3; count of bases not matched to a gene: 6. The CDR3 length is 15 residues. Per germline, CDR1 MNHEY and CDR2 SVGAGI.

V gene TRBV19 combines with J gene TRBJ2-7; D gene unclear. Germline-derived CDR1 and CDR2 are LNHDA and SQIVND (reference sequence). The ends were cut back, 10 bases at V and 2 bases at J, with 12 bases in the middle. CDR3 size: 12 residues. The CDR3 nucleotides read TGTGCCACCGGGTCGCCAGCCTACGAGCAGTACTTC. It encodes CATGSPAYEQYF. Together with reference TRBV19 and TRBJ2-7, the CDR3 gives the full variable domain: DGGITQSPKYLFRKEGQNVTLSCEQNLNHDAMYWYRQDPGQGLRLIYYSQIVNDFQKGDIAEGYSVSREKKESFPLTVTSAQKNPTAFYLCATGSPAYEQYFGPGTRLTVT.

This chain uses TRBV10-3 with TRBJ2-2; TRBD1 matches 10 bases. Germline CDR1 reads ENHRY; CDR2 reads SYGVKD. The CDR3 runs to 12 residues. Germline trimming cut 10 bases from V and 10 bases from J; bases unmatched to any gene: 6. The CDR3 coding sequence is TGTGCCAGCGCCCGACAGGGGGCGGAGCTGTTTTTT. Translation gives CASARQGAELFF.

This chain joins TRBV7-8 and TRBJ2-7, with D possibly TRBD1 on 5 matching bases. Germline lookup yields CDR1 SGHVS and CDR2 FQNEAQ. Trimming removed 5 bases at V and 2 bases at J, with 16 bases between. The CDR3 spans 15 residues. The CDR3 DNA sequence: TGTGCCAGCAGCCCCCGAGACAGCCACACCTACGAGCAGTACTTC. The encoded protein is CASSPRDSHTYEQYF. The whole variable domain, remainder taken from reference TRBV7-8 and TRBJ2-7, is GAGVSQSPRYKVAKRGQDVALRCDPISGHVSLFWYQQALGQGPEFLTYFQNEAQLDKSGLPSDRFFAERPEGSVSTLKIQRTQQEDSAVYLCASSPRDSHTYEQYFGPGTRLTVT.

This chain connects TRBV11-2 to TRBJ2-7; 9 nucleotides agree with TRBD2. This CDR3 spans 15 amino acids. The V gene end was trimmed by 2 bases and the J gene end by 2 bases; junction bases not matched to a gene: 4. CDR1 is SGHAT and CDR2 is FQNNGV in the germline V gene. CDR3: CASSLLSSGTYEQYF. The CDR3 coding sequence is TGTGCCAGCAGCTTACTCTCTAGCGGGACCTACGAGCAGTACTTC. The full variable domain, with the rest looked up from reference TRBV11-2 and TRBJ2-7, is EAGVAQSPRYKIIEKRQSVAFWCNPISGHATLYWYQQILGQGPKLLIQFQNNGVVDDSQLPKDRFSAERLKGVDSTLKIQPAKLEDSAVYLCASSLLSSGTYEQYFGPGTRLTVT.

The chain uses TRBV5-6 and TRBJ1-2; weak D call: TRBD1 (5 bases). Germline V gene data show CDR1 as SGHDT and CDR2 as YYEEEE. The V end was cut by 2 bases, the J end by 4 bases, with 18 bases between. The CDR3 runs to 16 residues. The CDR3 DNA sequence: TGTGCCAGCAGCTTAAAGGCAGCGGGGGAATCCTATGGCTACACCTTC. Its protein product is CASSLKAAGESYGYTF.

The rearrangement links TRBV11-2 to TRBJ1-1; unclear D gene. Per germline, CDR1 SGHAT and CDR2 FQNNGV. Trimming left V 1 base short and J 1 base short, with 22 bases between. The CDR3 has 19 residues. The CDR3 bases are TGTGCCAGCAGCTTAGGGGCGAGGGTGCCGTTGGGCGGGAACACTGAAGCTTTCTTT. Protein product: CASSLGARVPLGGNTEAFF.